The 21 T cell receptor beta chains in this list originate from one sample, sequenced in a study of blood T cell repertoires in COVID-19. The protocol was immunoSEQ multiplex PCR, while the TCRdb copy is restricted to in-frame clones and leaves out a portion. The data show 95,000 to 150,000 clones, around three quarters seen once. The sequenced sample was peripheral blood. Source of these receptors: a man aged 35 to 55 with active or convalescent COVID-19.

In its sample, this clone was seen a few times. This chain connects TRBV7-6 to TRBJ2-7; D not certain. The V gene lost 4 bases and the J gene lost 7 bases, with 8 bases spanning the gap. The CDR3 totals 11 residues. CDR1 is SGHVS, CDR2 FNYEAQ, per germline. The DNA for the CDR3 is TGTGCCAGCAGCTCCTTCGGGGAGCAGTACTTC. Residues: CASSSFGEQYF. The full variable domain, in which reference TRBV7-6 and TRBJ2-7 provide the parts outside the CDR3, is GAGVSQSPRYKVTKRGQDVALRCDPISGHVSLYWYRQALGQGPEFLTYFNYEAQQDKSGLPNDRFSAERPEGSISTLTIQRTEQRDSAMYRCASSSFGEQYFGPGTRLTVT.

The gene calls are TRBV5-1 and TRBJ2-2, with a weak D call TRBD2 (6 bases). The V gene lost 2 bases and the J gene lost 4 bases, with 15 bases spanning the gap. Germline-derived CDR1 and CDR2 are SGHRS and YFSETQ. This CDR3 comprises 16 residues. DNA for the CDR3: TGCGCCAGCAGCTTCGGAGGGGATTATGGCACCGGGGAGCTGTTTTTT. It translates to CASSFGGDYGTGELFF.

Concerning this clone: Possible read error: a much larger clone is one base away. The rearrangement links TRBV2 to TRBJ1-5; TRBD1 matches at 7 bases. The V gene end was trimmed by 11 bases and the J gene end by 0 bases; junction bases not matched to a gene: 10. The CDR3 spans 15 residues. In germline, CDR1 is SNHLY, CDR2 FYNNEI. The chain's CDR3 is CAGRDRAYSNQPQHF. CDR3 in DNA: TGTGCCGGCCGGGACAGAGCCTATAGCAATCAGCCCCAGCATTTT.

The chain joins TRBV11-2 to TRBJ1-1; no firm D call. There are 15 residues in the CDR3. Germline V CDR1 and CDR2: SGHAT, FQNNGV. V was cut by 2 bases and J by 0 bases, with 10 bases left in between. Here the CDR3 reads CASSLYGQMNTEAFF. The CDR3 bases are TGTGCCAGCAGCTTATATGGGCAGATGAACACTGAAGCTTTCTTT.

The chain recombines TRBV9 with TRBJ1-4; D might be TRBD1 (6 bases). The CDR3 length is 16 residues. CDR1 and CDR2 (germline): SGDLS, YYNGEE. V lost 1 base and J lost 5, with 15 bases in between. CDR3 DNA sequence: TGTGCCAGCAGCGTATTCCCACAGGGCCCCAATGAAAAACTGTTTTTT. This encodes CASSVFPQGPNEKLFF.

The chain joins TRBV5-4 to TRBJ2-6, with a possible D match to TRBD2 (5 bases). Germline V lookup: CDR1 SGHNT, CDR2 YYREEE (reference sequence). V was pared by 2 bases and J by 2 bases, with 8 bases between. The CDR3 extends over 15 amino acids. DNA for the CDR3: TGTGCCAGCAGCTTTAGCGAGCCTGGGGCCAACGTCCTGACTTTC. It codes for CASSFSEPGANVLTF.

V gene TRBV15 combines with J gene TRBJ2-2; D is ambiguous. Germline V gene lookup returns CDR1 LNHNV and CDR2 YYDKDF (reference sequence). V was cut by 5 bases and J by 2 bases, with 3 bases left in between. The CDR3 covers 12 residues. The CDR3 DNA sequence: TGTGCCACCAGCCTTAACACCGGGGAGCTGTTTTTT. Its translation is CATSLNTGELFF.

The chain carries TRBV5-1 and TRBJ2-5; no definite D call. Trimming removed 4 bases from V and 4 bases from J, with 5 bases in between. The CDR3 is 11 amino acids. In germline, CDR1 is SGHRS, CDR2 YFSETQ. The CDR3 here is CASSRLETQYF. The CDR3 DNA is TGCGCCAGCAGCCGACTAGAGACCCAGTACTTC.

This chain joins TRBV3-1 (or the pseudogene TRBV3-2) and TRBJ1-5, with 7 bases identical to TRBD1. With 0 bases clipped from V and 6 bases from J, the junction kept 2 bases outside the gene matches. Germline CDR1 LGHDT, CDR2 YNNKEL (reference sequence). The CDR3 totals 14 residues. In nucleotides, the CDR3 is TGTGCCAGCAGCCAAGATAACAGGGGTCAGCCCCAGCATTTT. Translation: CASSQDNRGQPQHF.

This sequence joins TRBV7-2 and TRBJ2-5; 8 nucleotides match TRBD1. The length of the CDR3 is 12 residues. CDR1 and CDR2 from the germline V gene are SGHTA and FQGNSA. The junction had 4 bases not matched to a gene; V was cut back by 9 bases and J by 4 bases. The DNA for the CDR3 is TGTGCCAGTTTGACAGGGGTAGAGACCCAGTACTTC. Translation: CASLTGVETQYF.

The chain combines TRBV25-1 with TRBJ2-2; 7 bases match TRBD2. CDR3 size: 14 residues. J gave up 5 bases and V 7 bases, and 7 bases lay outside the gene matches. Germline values: CDR1 MGHDK, CDR2 SYGVNS. The CDR3 nucleotides read TGTGCCAGCAACCCGGGACTAAAGACCGGGGAGCTGTTTTTT. It specifies CASNPGLKTGELFF. Filled out from reference TRBV25-1 and TRBJ2-2, the complete variable domain reads EADIYQTPRYLVIGTGKKITLECSQTMGHDKMYWYQQDPGMELHLIHYSYGVNSTEKGDLSSESTVSRIRTEHFPLTLESARPSHTSQYLCASNPGLKTGELFFGEGSRLTVL.

CDR3 region: CASSAYRGNTEAFF. The CDR3 bases are TGTGCCAGCAGCGCTTACAGGGGGAACACTGAAGCTTTCTTT. V is TRBV11-2 and J is TRBJ1-1; 7 bases agree with TRBD1. Germline assignment: CDR1 SGHAT and CDR2 FQNNGV. The trim removed 5 bases at V and 1 base at J, leaving 4 bases unmatched. CDR3 length: 14 residues.

The chain combines TRBV5-1 with TRBJ1-1; D is undetermined. The germline V gene encodes CDR1 SGHRS and CDR2 YFSETQ. The CDR3 covers 13 residues. Trimming shortened V by 4 bases and J by 2 bases, and 9 bases separated the two germline ends. The CDR3 sequence is CASSTSGNTEAFF. CDR3 DNA: TGCGCCAGCAGCACCTCGGGAAACACTGAAGCTTTCTTT.

The chain recombines TRBV2 with TRBJ2-5; D possibly corresponds to TRBD2 (6 bases). CDR1 is SNHLY and CDR2 is FYNNEI in the germline V gene. The V end lost 11 bases, the J end lost 5 bases, and 24 bases lay between the germline ends. There are 15 residues in the CDR3. Here the CDR3 reads CAGGLAENSLETQYF. CDR3 DNA sequence: TGTGCCGGGGGATTAGCGGAAAACTCGCTGGAGACCCAGTACTTC.

This sequence joins TRBV2 and TRBJ1-5, with a tentative D call TRBD1 (5 bases). Trimming removed 11 bases at V and 5 bases at J, with 19 bases between. CDR1 is SNHLY, CDR2 FYNNEI, per germline. This CDR3 has 14 residues. CDR3 sequence (DNA): TGTGCCGGTCGGAGGGACCTAGGGGATCAGCCCCAGCATTTT. It encodes CAGRRDLGDQPQHF.

The chain couples TRBV4-3 to TRBJ1-4, with D uncertain. Trimming removed 1 base at V and 9 bases at J, with 9 bases between. CDR1 is LGHNA, CDR2 YSLEER, per germline. The CDR3 sequence is 13 residues long. This chain's CDR3 is CASSQANSQKLFF. Written as DNA, the CDR3 is TGCGCCAGCAGCCAAGCAAACTCACAAAAACTGTTTTTT.

The rearrangement joins TRBV18 to TRBJ1-4; 9 nucleotides align to TRBD1. With V trimmed by 6 bases and J by 8 bases, 7 bases remained unmatched. Germline-derived CDR1 and CDR2 are KGHSH and LQKENI. The CDR3 extends over 14 amino acids. In DNA form, the CDR3 reads TGTGCCAGCTCCCGGACAGGGGAAGGAGAAAAACTGTTTTTT. It translates to CASSRTGEGEKLFF.

There are a few counts of this clone. The chain employs TRBV19 and TRBJ1-2; D is unclear. The CDR3 covers 14 residues. V gave up 1 base and J gave up 8 bases, with 14 bases separating them. Germline V lookup: CDR1 LNHDA, CDR2 SQIVND (reference sequence). The CDR3 spells CASSIGGGRGGYTF. CDR3 nucleotides: TGTGCCAGTAGTATAGGGGGAGGTCGAGGCGGCTACACCTTC.

DNA of the CDR3: TGCGCCAGCACGATAAACAGGGGTCCGTATACTGAAGCTTTCTTT. It codes for CASTINRGPYTEAFF. V usage is TRBV5-1 and J usage is TRBJ1-1; 7 bases agree with TRBD1. J was trimmed by 5 bases and V by 6 bases; bases with no gene match: 13. This CDR3 is built from 15 residues. Looked up from germline, CDR1 is SGHRS and CDR2 is YFSETQ.

This chain uses TRBV30 with TRBJ2-1, with 7 bases lining up with TRBD2. Germline lookup yields CDR1 GTSNPN and CDR2 SVGIG (reference sequence). The length of the CDR3 is 14 residues. The V segment lost 3 bases and the J segment 2 bases; nucleotides outside the gene matches: 4. The DNA for the CDR3 is TGTGCCTGGAGCACGGCGGGGGCCTACAATGAGCAGTTCTTC. This sequence encodes CAWSTAGAYNEQFF. Based on the CDR3 plus reference TRBV30 and TRBJ2-1, the full variable domain is SQTIHQWPATLVQPVGSPLSLECTVEGTSNPNLYWYRQAAGRGLQLLFYSVGIGQISSEVPQNLSASRPQDRQFILSSKKLLLSDSGFYLCAWSTAGAYNEQFFGPGTRLTVL.

The J gene is TRBJ1-2, the V gene TRBV11-2; no clear D gene. CDR1 and CDR2 from the germline V gene are SGHAT and FQNNGV. Trimming took 1 base from V and 2 from J, leaving 5 bases between them. This CDR3 region has 13 residues. Here the CDR3 reads CASSLGLNYGYTF. CDR3 DNA: TGTGCCAGCAGCTTAGGACTGAACTATGGCTACACCTTC.